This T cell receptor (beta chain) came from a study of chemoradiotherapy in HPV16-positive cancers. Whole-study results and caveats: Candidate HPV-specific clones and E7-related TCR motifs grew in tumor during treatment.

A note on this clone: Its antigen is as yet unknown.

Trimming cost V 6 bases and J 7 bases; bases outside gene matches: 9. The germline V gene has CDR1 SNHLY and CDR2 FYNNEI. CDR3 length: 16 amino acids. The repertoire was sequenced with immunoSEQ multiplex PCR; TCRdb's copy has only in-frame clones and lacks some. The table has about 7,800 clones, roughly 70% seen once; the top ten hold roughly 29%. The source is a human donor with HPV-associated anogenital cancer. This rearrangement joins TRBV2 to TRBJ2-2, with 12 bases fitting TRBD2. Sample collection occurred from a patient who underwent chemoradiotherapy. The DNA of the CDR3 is TGTGCCAGCAGGGTACTAGCGGGAGGCCGTGGCGGGGAGCTGTTTTTT. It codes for CASRVLAGGRGGELFF.